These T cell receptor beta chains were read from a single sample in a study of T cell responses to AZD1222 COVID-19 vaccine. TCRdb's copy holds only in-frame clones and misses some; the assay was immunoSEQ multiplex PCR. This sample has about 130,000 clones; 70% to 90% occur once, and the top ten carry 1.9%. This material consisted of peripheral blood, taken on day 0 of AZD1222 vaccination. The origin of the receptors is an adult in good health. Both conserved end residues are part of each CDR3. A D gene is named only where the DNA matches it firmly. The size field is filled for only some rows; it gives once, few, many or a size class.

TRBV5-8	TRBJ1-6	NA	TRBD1	TGTGCCAGCAGCTTTACAGGGGGTTTCCGTGATTCACCCCTCCACTTT	CASSFTGGFRDSPLHF
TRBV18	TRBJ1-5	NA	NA	TGTGCCAGCTCACCCGCTCACAATCAGCCCCAGCATTTT	CASSPAHNQPQHF
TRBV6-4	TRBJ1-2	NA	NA	TGTGCCAGCAGTGAAGGGGAACCCGGGACCTACTATGGCTACACCTTC	CASSEGEPGTYYGYTF
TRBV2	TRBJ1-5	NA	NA	TGTGCCAGCAGTAAAACCGGGACATCTAGCAATCAGCCCCAGCATTTT	CASSKTGTSSNQPQHF
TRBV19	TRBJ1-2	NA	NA	TGTGCCAGTAGTATAGCCCTCCGGGAGGGATATGGCTACACCTTC	CASSIALREGYGYTF
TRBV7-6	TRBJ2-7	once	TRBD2	TGTGCCAGCAGCCCAGGCGGGACTAGCGGCTACGAGCAGTACTTC	CASSPGGTSGYEQYF
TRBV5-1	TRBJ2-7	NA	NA	TGCGCCAGCAGCTTGATCAGATCAGGCTCCTACGAGCAGTACTTC	CASSLIRSGSYEQYF
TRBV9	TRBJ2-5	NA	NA	TGTGCCAGCAGCGTAGACCCCGGGACACAACACACGGAGACCCAGTACTTC	CASSVDPGTQHTETQYF
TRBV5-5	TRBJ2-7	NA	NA	TGTGCCAGCAGCCAACGTGGCCAGGGAATGATGGCCTACGAGCAGTACTTC	CASSQRGQGMMAYEQYF
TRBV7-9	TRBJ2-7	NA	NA	TGTGCCAGCAGCTTAGCCCCAGCGTGGGGAGGAAACTACGAGCAGTACTTC	CASSLAPAWGGNYEQYF
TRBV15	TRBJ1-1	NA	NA	TGTGCCACCAGCAGAGGTGGGGAAACTGAAGCTTTCTTT	CATSRGGETEAFF
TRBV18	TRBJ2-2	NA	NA	TGTGCCAGCTCACCACTGGGGGCAAACACCGGGGAGCTGTTTTTT	CASSPLGANTGELFF
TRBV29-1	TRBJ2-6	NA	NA	TGCAGCGTTTATATCGTCCGCGCTATCTCTGGGGCCAACGTCCTGACTTTC	CSVYIVRAISGANVLTF
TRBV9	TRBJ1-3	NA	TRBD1	TGTGCCAGCAGCGTTACAGGGGTCGGAAACACCATATATTTT	CASSVTGVGNTIYF
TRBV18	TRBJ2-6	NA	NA	TGTGCCAGCTCTCCCACCCCGACCGGGGCCAACGTCCTGACTTTC	CASSPTPTGANVLTF
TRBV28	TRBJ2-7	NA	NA	TGTGCCAGCAGCCTTTCGTCCGCGGGGGCTTGGAACGAGCAGTACTTC	CASSLSSAGAWNEQYF
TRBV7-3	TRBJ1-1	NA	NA	TGTGCCAGCAGCCCTAGTAGAGGCACTGAAGCTTTCTTT	CASSPSRGTEAFF
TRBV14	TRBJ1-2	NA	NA	TGTGCCAGCAGCCAAGAATTTTTAAGTGACGGGCTCGGGAATGGCTACACCTTC	CASSQEFLSDGLGNGYTF
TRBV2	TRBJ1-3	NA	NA	TGTGCCAGCAGTGTAGCAGGCTCTGGAAACACCATATATTTT	CASSVAGSGNTIYF
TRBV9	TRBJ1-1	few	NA	TGTGCCAGCAGCGGAGCTAACACTGAAGCTTTCTTT	CASSGANTEAFF
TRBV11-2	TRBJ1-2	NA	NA	TGTGCCAGCAGCTTAGTTGAAAAACGGTTTGGAGGGTACGGCTACACCTTC	CASSLVEKRFGGYGYTF
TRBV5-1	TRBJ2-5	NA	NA	TGCGCCAGCAGCTCACCGGATTTGGGGACCCAGTACTTC	CASSSPDLGTQYF
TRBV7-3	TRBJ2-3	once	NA	TGTGCCAGCAGCGCAGACAATACGCAGTATTTT	CASSADNTQYF
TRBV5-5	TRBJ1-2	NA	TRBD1	TGTGCCAGCAGCTTATACAGGGGGCTGGGAGCTAACTATGGCTACACCTTC	CASSLYRGLGANYGYTF